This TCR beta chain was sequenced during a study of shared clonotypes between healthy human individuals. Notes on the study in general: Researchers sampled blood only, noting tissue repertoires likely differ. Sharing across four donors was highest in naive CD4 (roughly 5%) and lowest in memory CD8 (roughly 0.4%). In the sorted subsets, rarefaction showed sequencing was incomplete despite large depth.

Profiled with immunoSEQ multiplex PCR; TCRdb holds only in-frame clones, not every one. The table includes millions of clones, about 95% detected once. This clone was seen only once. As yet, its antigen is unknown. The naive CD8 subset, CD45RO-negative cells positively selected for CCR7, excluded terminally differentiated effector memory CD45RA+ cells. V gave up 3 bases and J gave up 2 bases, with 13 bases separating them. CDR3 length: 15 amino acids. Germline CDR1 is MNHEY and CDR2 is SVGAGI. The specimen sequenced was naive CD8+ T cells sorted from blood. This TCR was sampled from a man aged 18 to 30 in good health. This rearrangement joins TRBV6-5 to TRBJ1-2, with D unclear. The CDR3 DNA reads TGTGCCAGCAGTTATGGGGAGGGTTCAAACTATGGCTACACCTTC. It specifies CASSYGEGSNYGYTF.